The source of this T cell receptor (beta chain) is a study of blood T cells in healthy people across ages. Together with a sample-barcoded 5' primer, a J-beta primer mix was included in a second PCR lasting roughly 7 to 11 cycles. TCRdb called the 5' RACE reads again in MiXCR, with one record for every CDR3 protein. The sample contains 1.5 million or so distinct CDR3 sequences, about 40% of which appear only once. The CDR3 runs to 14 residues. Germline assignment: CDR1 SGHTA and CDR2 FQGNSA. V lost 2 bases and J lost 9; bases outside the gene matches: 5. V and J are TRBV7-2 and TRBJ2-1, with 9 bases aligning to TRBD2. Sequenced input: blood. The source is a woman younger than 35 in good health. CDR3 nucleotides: TGTGCCAGCAGCTTATCGTTAGCGGGAGTTGAGCAGTTCTTC. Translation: CASSLSLAGVEQFF. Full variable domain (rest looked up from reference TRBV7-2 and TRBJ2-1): GAGVSQSPSNKVTEKGKDVELRCDPISGHTALYWYRQSLGQGLEFLIYFQGNSAPDKSGLPSDRFSAERTGGSVSTLTIQRTQQEDSAVYLCASSLSLAGVEQFFGPGTRLTVL.